These 18 T cell receptor beta chains were sequenced from one sample in a study of T cell repertoires in cytomegalovirus infection (dated by TCRdb to between 2017 and 2020). Sequencing was carried out with an Illumina HiSeq 1500. Clones were called with MiXCR by TCRdb after fastp trimmed the public reads at Q25, and only in-frame beta chains were retained. Rows with a matching CDR3 protein are joined into one entry that keeps the most common DNA and genes. Across this sample there are approximately 240,000 distinct CDR3 sequences, with around 12% seen only once. About 1.5% of the sample goes to the ten largest clones. Sequenced: PBMCs. These receptors came from a human donor in good health (CMV status not recorded). Some clones in this sample may be carry-over from other donors' samples.

This clonotype was counted a single time. In DNA, the CDR3 is TGCAGCGGGAGCCCCCTTCCCACAGATACGCAGTATTTT. The encoded protein is CSGSPLPTDTQYF. This chain joins TRBV29-1 and TRBJ2-3; unclear D gene. CDR1 SQVTM and CDR2 ANQGSEA come from the germline V gene. V lost 7 bases and J lost 2, with 13 bases in between. There are 13 residues in the CDR3.

To note about this clonotype: A read error is possible here, since a much larger clone lies one base away. The missing conserved phenylalanine or tryptophan at the end of this CDR3 makes a read error likely. CDR3: CASSLSLGSEQYI. The CDR3 nucleotides read TGTGCCAGCAGCTTGTCTCTCGGGTCCGAGCAGTACATC. V and J are TRBV7-2 and TRBJ2-7; D ambiguous. The V gene lost 3 bases and the J gene lost 6 bases, with 12 bases spanning the gap. This CDR3 region has 13 residues. Per the germline V gene, CDR1 is SGHTA and CDR2 is FQGNSA.

This clonotype has a handful of counts. This sequence joins TRBV5-4 and TRBJ1-2; a weak D match, TRBD1 (6 bases). Trimming took 4 bases from V and 7 from J, leaving 20 bases between them. Germline CDR1 reads SGHNT; CDR2 reads YYREEE (reference sequence). CDR3 length equals 15 residues. The CDR3 DNA reads as TGTGCCAGCAGCCCGTTTGTAGGGGGGCAAGGTGGCTACACCTTC. As protein: CASSPFVGGQGGYTF.

This clonotype was recorded at least ten times. The genes are TRBV7-2 and TRBJ2-7; possible D gene TRBD1, 5 bases. CDR3 size: 14 residues. The germline V gene encodes CDR1 SGHTA and CDR2 FQGNSA. With 0 bases removed from V and 2 bases from J, the gap between germline ends came to 8 bases. CDR3 bases: TGTGCCAGCAGCTTAGCCAGGGATCCCTACGAGCAGTACTTC. It yields the protein CASSLARDPYEQYF.

The sample holds many counts of this clonotype. The chain employs TRBV7-2 and TRBJ1-6; D unresolved. Trimming left V 5 bases short and J 8 bases short, with 13 bases between. The CDR3 consists of 14 residues. The germline CDR1 and CDR2 sequences are SGHTA and FQGNSA. CDR3 sequence (DNA): TGTGCCAGCAGCACCACGGGGTGGGATTCACCCCTCCACTTT. Its protein product is CASSTTGWDSPLHF.

This clonotype was seen a handful of times. The chain couples TRBV6-5 to TRBJ2-2; a weak D match, TRBD1 (6 bases). The CDR3 loop spans 18 amino acids. Germline V gives CDR1 MNHEY, CDR2 SVGAGI. Trimming pared 2 bases from V and 1 base from J, leaving 17 bases between. CDR3 coding DNA: TGTGCCAGCAGTTACCCCACCGGAACGGGACAGAACACCGGGGAGCTGTTTTTT. It yields the protein CASSYPTGTGQNTGELFF.

This clonotype was counted only a few times. The chain uses TRBV5-6 and TRBJ2-1, with D perhaps TRBD1 or TRBD2 (6 bases each). The length of the CDR3 is 16 residues. Between the trimmed V and J ends, which lost 1 base and 0 bases, there was a span of 11 bases. CDR1 is SGHDT, CDR2 YYEEEE, per germline. CDR3 sequence (DNA): TGTGCCAGCAGCTTGCCCGGGGGCCTCTCCTACAATGAGCAGTTCTTC. It is translated as CASSLPGGLSYNEQFF. Drawing the rest from reference TRBV5-6 and TRBJ2-1, the complete variable domain is DAGVTQSPTHLIKTRGQQVTLRCSPKSGHDTVSWYQQALGQGPQFIFQYYEEEERQRGNFPDRFSGHQFPNYSSELNVNALLLGDSALYLCASSLPGGLSYNEQFFGPGTRLTVL.

This clonotype was observed a few times. V is TRBV6-2 or TRBV6-3 and J is TRBJ2-5; 8 bases fit TRBD2. V dropped 2 bases and J dropped 2; count of bases not matched to a gene: 4. CDR1 is MNHEY and CDR2 is SVGEGT in the germline V gene. The CDR3 is 15 amino acids. CDR3 in DNA: TGTGCCAGCAGTTACCCCACTAGCGGACAAGAGACCCAGTACTTC. Amino acid sequence: CASSYPTSGQETQYF.

A few counts support this clonotype. V is TRBV27 and J is TRBJ2-3, with D unclear. Germline CDR1 is MNHEY and CDR2 is SMNVEV (reference sequence). The CDR3 has 17 amino acids. With 3 bases removed from V and 5 bases from J, the gap between germline ends came to 21 bases. CDR3 residues: CASSFKYPRLLKDTQYF. CDR3 sequence (DNA): TGTGCCAGCAGTTTCAAATACCCCAGGCTACTGAAAGATACGCAGTATTTT.

This clonotype was counted at least ten times. CDR3 amino acids: CASSPQASYDLLGKTQYF. The CDR3 nucleotides are TGTGCCAGCAGCCCCCAGGCGTCCTACGACCTCCTCGGAAAGACCCAGTACTTC. The chain combines TRBV7-2 with TRBJ2-5; no clear D. The CDR3 has 18 residues. The V and J ends lost 5 bases and 6 bases respectively, with 28 bases between them. CDR1 and CDR2 (germline): SGHTA, FQGNSA.

This clonotype was seen repeatedly, ten times or more. The gene calls are TRBV7-2 and TRBJ2-7; 9 positions match TRBD2. Germline V gene data show CDR1 as SGHTA and CDR2 as FQGNSA. The trim removed 1 base at V and 7 bases at J, leaving 8 bases unmatched. The CDR3 runs 15 residues. CDR3 in DNA: TGTGCCAGCAGCTTAGTGGGTAGCGGGAGTTGGGAGCAGTACTTC. Protein product: CASSLVGSGSWEQYF.

In this sample, this clonotype turned up many times. The rearrangement joins TRBV19 to TRBJ2-4, with D hard to call. This CDR3 has 15 amino acids. The germline gives CDR1 LNHDA, CDR2 SQIVND (reference sequence). Between the trimmed V and J ends, which lost 1 base and 0 bases, there was a span of 7 bases. Written as DNA, the CDR3 is TGTGCCAGTAGTATAGGAACCGTAGCCAAAAACATTCAGTACTTC. Protein: CASSIGTVAKNIQYF.

This clonotype has ten or more counts. This chain links TRBV7-2 with TRBJ2-1, with a tentative D call TRBD1 (5 bases). V was cut by 2 bases and J by 7 bases, with 12 bases left in between. In germline, CDR1 is SGHTA, CDR2 FQGNSA. CDR3 length: 14 residues. The CDR3 reads CASSLIQGHNEQFF. In DNA form, the CDR3 reads TGTGCCAGCAGCTTAATCCAGGGCCATAATGAGCAGTTCTTC.

The chain is built from TRBV4-1 and TRBJ1-1; D uncertain. From germline, CDR1 is MGHRA and CDR2 YSYEKL. V was pared by 0 bases and J by 0 bases, with 8 bases between. This CDR3 has 15 amino acids. The CDR3, as DNA: TGCGCCAGCAGCCAAGAGACCAGCTTGAACACTGAAGCTTTCTTT. Its protein is CASSQETSLNTEAFF.

Ten or more counts support this clonotype. This sequence joins TRBV7-9 and TRBJ2-1, with D unresolved. Trimming took off 6 bases at V and 9 bases at J, with 12 bases between the two ends. The germline gives CDR1 SEHNR, CDR2 FQNEAQ (reference sequence). CDR3 size: 12 residues. The CDR3 DNA reads TGTGCCAGCAGTAACGAAGTTGGTGAGCAGTTCTTC. Its translation is CASSNEVGEQFF.

This clonotype was seen more than once but under ten times. This chain uses TRBV20-1 with TRBJ1-2; tentative D call: TRBD1 (5 bases). The germline V gene encodes CDR1 DFQATT and CDR2 SNEGSKA (reference sequence). CDR3 length: 11 amino acids. V was trimmed by 8 bases and J by 7 bases, leaving 14 bases between them. The CDR3 sequence is CSIPWGTGYTF. Written as DNA, the CDR3 is TGCAGTATCCCTTGGGGGACTGGCTACACCTTC.

Concerning this clonotype itself: Germline and junction disagree at one end, which may indicate a read error. This chain joins TRBV2 and TRBJ2-7, with 8 bases lining up with TRBD2. The CDR3 is made up of 14 amino acids. Per germline, CDR1 SNHLY and CDR2 FYNNEI. The CDR3 sequence: CASREAGESYEQYF. In DNA form, the CDR3 reads TGTGCCAGCAGGGAAGCGGGAGAGAGCTACGAGCAGTACTTC.

The rearrangement joins TRBV6-4 to TRBJ2-5, with TRBD1 identical over 7 bases. This CDR3 has 14 residues. Germline V gene lookup returns CDR1 MRHNA and CDR2 SNTAGT. V shed 3 bases, J shed 5 bases, and the junction held 6 bases outside the gene matches. The CDR3 DNA sequence: TGTGCCAGCAGTGAGCAAGGGGGCGCGGAGACCCAGTACTTC. It is translated as CASSEQGGAETQYF.